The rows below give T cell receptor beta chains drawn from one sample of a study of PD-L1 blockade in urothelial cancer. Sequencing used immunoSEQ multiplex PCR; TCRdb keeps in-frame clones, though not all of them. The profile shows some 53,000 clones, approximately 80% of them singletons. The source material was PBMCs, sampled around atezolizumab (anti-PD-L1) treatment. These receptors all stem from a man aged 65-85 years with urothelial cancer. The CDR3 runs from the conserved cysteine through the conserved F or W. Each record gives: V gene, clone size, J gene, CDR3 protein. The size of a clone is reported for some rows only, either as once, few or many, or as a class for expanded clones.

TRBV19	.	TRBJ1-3	CASSIFYSGNTIYF
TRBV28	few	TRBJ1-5	CASSNPQGARGRQPQHF
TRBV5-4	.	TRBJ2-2	CASSLGGQKNTGELFF
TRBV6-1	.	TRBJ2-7	CASRTGTGGNEQYF
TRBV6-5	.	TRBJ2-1	CASKRQGGRNEQFF
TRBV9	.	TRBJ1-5	CASSVGSTGNQPQHF
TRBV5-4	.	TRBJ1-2	CASSLGGRPNYGYTF
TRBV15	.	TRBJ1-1	CATSRLDRVTEAFF
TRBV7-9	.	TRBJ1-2	CASSARDSPTNYGYTF
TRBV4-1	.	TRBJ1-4	CASSRGGTGLNEKLFF
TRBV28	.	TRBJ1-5	CASRKRDRADQPQHF
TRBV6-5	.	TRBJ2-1	CASSYGGLAGGDEQFF
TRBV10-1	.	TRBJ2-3	CASSDLRGGADTQYF
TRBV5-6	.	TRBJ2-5	CASSLVELKTQYF
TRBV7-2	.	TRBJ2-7	CASSSSWDRGHEQYF
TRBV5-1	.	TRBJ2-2	CASSSAVGVGELFF